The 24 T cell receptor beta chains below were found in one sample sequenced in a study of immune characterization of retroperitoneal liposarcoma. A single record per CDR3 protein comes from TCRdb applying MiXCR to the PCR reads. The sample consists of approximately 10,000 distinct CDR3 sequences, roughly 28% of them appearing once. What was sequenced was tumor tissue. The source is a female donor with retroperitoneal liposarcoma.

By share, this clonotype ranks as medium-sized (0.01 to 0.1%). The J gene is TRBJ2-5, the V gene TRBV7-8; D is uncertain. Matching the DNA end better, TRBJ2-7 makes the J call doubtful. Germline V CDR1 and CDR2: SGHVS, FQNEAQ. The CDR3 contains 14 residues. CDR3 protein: CASSLGAGIHEQYF. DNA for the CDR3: TGTGCCAGCAGCTTAGGGGCAGGTATCCACGAGCAGTACTTC.

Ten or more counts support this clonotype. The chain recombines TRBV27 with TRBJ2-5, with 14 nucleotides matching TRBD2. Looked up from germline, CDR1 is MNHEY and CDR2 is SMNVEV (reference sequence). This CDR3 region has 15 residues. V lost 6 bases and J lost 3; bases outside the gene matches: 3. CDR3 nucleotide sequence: TGTGCCAGCAGAGGACTAGCGGGGGGAGAAGAGACCCAGTACTTC. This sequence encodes CASRGLAGGEETQYF.

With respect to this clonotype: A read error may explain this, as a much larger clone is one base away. The CDR3, as DNA: TGTGCCAGCAGTCACCGGGACACGTGGAGTGAGACCCAGTTCTTC. Translated: CASSHRDTWSETQFF. The chain is built from TRBV6-8 and TRBJ2-1; D might be TRBD1 (6 bases). With 5 bases removed from V and 13 bases from J, the gap between germline ends came to 24 bases. Germline CDR1 reads MNHGY; CDR2 reads SAAAGT. This CDR3 comprises 15 residues.

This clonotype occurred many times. The CDR3 here is CASSRTSGSSYNEQFF. The DNA for the CDR3 is TGTGCCAGCAGCCGGACTAGCGGAAGCTCCTACAATGAGCAGTTCTTC. This chain joins TRBV12-3 or TRBV12-4 and TRBJ2-1; TRBD2 aligns across 10 bases. The junction had 5 bases not matched to a gene; V was cut back by 6 bases and J by 0 bases. The CDR3 runs 16 residues.

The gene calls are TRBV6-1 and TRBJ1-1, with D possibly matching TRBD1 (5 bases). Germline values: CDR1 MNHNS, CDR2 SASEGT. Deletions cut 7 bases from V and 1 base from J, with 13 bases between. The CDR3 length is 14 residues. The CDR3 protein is CASKDTGRNTEAFF. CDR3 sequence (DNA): TGTGCCAGCAAGGACACAGGACGGAACACTGAAGCTTTCTTT.

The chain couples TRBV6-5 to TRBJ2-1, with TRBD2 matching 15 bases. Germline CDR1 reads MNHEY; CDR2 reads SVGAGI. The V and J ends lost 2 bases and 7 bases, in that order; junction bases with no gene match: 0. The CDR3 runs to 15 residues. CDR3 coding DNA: TGTGCCAGCAGTTACGGGACTAGCGGGAGGAATGAGCAGTTCTTC. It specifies CASSYGTSGRNEQFF.

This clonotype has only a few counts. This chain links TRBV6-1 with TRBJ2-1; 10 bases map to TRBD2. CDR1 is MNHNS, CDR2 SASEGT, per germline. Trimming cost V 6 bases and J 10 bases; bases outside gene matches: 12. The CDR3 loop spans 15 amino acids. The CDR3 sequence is CASRPSGRGSYEQFF. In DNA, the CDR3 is TGTGCCAGCAGACCAAGCGGGAGGGGCTCCTACGAGCAGTTCTTC.

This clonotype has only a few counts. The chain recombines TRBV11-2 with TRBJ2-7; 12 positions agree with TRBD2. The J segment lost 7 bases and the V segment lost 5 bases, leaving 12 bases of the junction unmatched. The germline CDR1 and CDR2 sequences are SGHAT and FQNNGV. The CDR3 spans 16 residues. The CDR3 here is CASSAFPSGGADEQYF. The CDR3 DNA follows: TGTGCCAGCAGCGCATTCCCTAGCGGGGGGGCCGATGAGCAGTACTTC.

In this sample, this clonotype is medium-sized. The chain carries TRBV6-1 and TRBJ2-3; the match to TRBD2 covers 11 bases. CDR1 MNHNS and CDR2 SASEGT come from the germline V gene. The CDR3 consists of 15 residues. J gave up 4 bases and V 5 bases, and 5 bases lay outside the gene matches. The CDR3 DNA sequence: TGTGCCAGCAGTCTTAGCGGGGGGGCATCAGATACGCAGTATTTT. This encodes CASSLSGGASDTQYF.

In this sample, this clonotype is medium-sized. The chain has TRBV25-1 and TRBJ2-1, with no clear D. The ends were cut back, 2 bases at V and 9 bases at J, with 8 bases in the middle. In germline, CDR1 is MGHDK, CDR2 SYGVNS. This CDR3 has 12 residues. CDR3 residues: CASSEGRLEQFF. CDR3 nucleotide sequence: TGTGCCAGCAGTGAAGGTCGGCTTGAGCAGTTCTTC.

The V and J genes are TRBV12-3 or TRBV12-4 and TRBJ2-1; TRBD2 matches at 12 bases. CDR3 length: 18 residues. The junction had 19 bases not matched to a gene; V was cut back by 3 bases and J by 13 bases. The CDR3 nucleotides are TGTGCCAGCAGTTTCTGGGCTAGCGGGAGGGCCGGGGGGGAGACCCAGTTCTTC. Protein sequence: CASSFWASGRAGGETQFF.

CDR3 in amino acids: CASSLVVAARDQPQHF. The CDR3 region has the DNA TGTGCCAGCAGCTTAGTAGTGGCGGCGCGCGATCAGCCCCAGCATTTT. The chain links TRBV7-8 to TRBJ1-5; the D is unclear. V lost 1 base and J 5 bases, leaving 15 bases between the germline ends. Germline V CDR1 and CDR2: SGHVS, FQNEAQ. This CDR3 contains 16 residues. Drawing the rest from reference TRBV7-8 and TRBJ1-5, the complete variable domain is GAGVSQSPRYKVAKRGQDVALRCDPISGHVSLFWYQQALGQGPEFLTYFQNEAQLDKSGLPSDRFFAERPEGSVSTLKIQRTQQEDSAVYLCASSLVVAARDQPQHFGDGTRLSIL.

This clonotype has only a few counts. The CDR3 sequence is CASSQGRFNTGELFF. As DNA, the CDR3 is TGCGCCAGCAGCCAAGGCAGGTTTAACACCGGGGAGCTGTTTTTT. This chain links TRBV4-1 with TRBJ2-2; D is uncertain. The germline gives CDR1 MGHRA, CDR2 YSYEKL. The CDR3 totals 15 residues. V dropped 1 base and J dropped 2 bases, with 8 bases sitting between them.

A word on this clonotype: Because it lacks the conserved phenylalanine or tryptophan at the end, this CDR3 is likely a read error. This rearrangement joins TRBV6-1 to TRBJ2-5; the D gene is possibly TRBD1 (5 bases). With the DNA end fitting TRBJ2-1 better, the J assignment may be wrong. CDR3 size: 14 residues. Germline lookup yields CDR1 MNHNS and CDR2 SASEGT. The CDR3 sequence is CASSESFQGYEQFS. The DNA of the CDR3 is TGTGCCAGCAGTGAAAGTTTCCAGGGCTATGAGCAGTTCTCC.

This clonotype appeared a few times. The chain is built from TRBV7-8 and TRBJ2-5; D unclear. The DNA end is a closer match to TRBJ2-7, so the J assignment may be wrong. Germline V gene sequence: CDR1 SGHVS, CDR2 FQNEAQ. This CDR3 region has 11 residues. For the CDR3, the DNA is TGTGCCAGCAGCTTAGCGGACGAGCAGTACTTC. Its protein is CASSLADEQYF.

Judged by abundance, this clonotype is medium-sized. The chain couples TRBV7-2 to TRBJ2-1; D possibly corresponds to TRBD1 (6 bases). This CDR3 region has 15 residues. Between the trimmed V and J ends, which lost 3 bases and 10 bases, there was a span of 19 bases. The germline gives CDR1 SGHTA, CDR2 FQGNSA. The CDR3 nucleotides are TGTGCCAGCAGCTTCTTCCGGACAGACTCCTACGAGCAGTTCTTC. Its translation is CASSFFRTDSYEQFF.

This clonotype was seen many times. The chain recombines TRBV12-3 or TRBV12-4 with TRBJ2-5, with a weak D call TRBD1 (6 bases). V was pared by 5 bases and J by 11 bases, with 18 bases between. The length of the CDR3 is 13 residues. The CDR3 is CASSRDIYNEQYF. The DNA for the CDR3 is TGTGCCAGCAGTCGGGACATCTACAATGAGCAGTACTTC.

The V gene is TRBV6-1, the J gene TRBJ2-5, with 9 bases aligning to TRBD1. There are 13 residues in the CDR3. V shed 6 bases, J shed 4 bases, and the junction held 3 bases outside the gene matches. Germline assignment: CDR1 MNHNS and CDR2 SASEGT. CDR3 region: CASRSDRGETQYF. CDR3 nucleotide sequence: TGTGCCAGCAGATCGGACAGGGGAGAGACCCAGTACTTC.

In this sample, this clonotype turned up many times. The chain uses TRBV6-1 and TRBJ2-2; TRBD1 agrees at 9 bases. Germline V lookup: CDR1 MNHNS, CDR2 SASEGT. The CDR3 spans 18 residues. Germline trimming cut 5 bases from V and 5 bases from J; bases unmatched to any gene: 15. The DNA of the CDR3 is TGTGCCAGCAGTACGGATTTCCGGGACAGGGTTGGGACCGGGGAGCTGTTTTTT. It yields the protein CASSTDFRDRVGTGELFF.

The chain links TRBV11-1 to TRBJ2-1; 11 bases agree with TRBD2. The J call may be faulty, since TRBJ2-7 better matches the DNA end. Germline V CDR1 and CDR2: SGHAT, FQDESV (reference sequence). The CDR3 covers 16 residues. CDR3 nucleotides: TGTGCCAGCAGCCTATCGGGACTAGCGGAGTACAATGAGCAGTACTTC. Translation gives CASSLSGLAEYNEQYF.

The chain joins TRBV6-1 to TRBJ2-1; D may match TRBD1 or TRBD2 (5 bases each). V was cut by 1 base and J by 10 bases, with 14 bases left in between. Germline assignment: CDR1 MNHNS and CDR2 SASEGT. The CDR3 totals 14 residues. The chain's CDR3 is CASSEVGTSYEQFF. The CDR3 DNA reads TGTGCCAGCAGTGAAGTGGGGACGTCCTACGAGCAGTTCTTC.

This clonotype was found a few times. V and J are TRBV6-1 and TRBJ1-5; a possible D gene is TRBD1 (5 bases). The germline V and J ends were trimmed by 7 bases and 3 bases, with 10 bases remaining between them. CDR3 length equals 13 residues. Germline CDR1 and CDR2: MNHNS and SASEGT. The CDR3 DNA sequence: TGTGCCAGCATTAGGGACCTCAATCAGCCCCAGCATTTT. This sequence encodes CASIRDLNQPQHF.

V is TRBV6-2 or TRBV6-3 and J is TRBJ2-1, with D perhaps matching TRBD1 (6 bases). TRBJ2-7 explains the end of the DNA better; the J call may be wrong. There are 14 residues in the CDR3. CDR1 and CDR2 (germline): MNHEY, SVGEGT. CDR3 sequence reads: CASRAQGNPREQYF. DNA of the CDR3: TGTGCCAGCAGAGCCCAGGGGAACCCTAGAGAGCAGTACTTC.

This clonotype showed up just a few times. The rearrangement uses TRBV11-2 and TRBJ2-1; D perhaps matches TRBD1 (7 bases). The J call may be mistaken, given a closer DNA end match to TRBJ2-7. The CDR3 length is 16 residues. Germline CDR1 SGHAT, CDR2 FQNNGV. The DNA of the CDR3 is TGTGCCAGCAGCACAAGCCGGGGGACAGCTAAAGGGGAGCAGTACTTC. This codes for CASSTSRGTAKGEQYF.